Presented here are 19 T cell receptor beta chains from one specimen sequenced in a study of high-grade serous ovarian cancer treatment subgroups. Tumor samples were taken before definitive surgery or chemotherapy. Sequenced by immunoSEQ multiplex PCR; TCRdb stores in-frame clones only, minus some. The repertoire has 35,000 to 45,000 clones, 75% to 85% of them found once; the top ten carry about 3%. The sequenced material came from tumor tissue. These receptors were collected from a human donor with high-grade serous ovarian cancer.

In its sample, this clone was seen a few times. The J gene is TRBJ1-2, the V gene TRBV28; D remains ambiguous. The CDR3 contains 14 residues. Germline V CDR1 and CDR2: MDHEN, SYDVKM. The V and J ends lost 4 bases and 0 bases respectively, with 9 bases between them. The CDR3 DNA reads TGTGCCAGCAGTTCCGCGGGCTCTAACTATGGCTACACCTTC. This sequence encodes CASSSAGSNYGYTF.

J is TRBJ2-3 and V is TRBV2; TRBD2 aligns across 8 bases. The junction had 5 bases not matched to a gene; V was cut back by 8 bases and J by 1 base. Germline V lookup: CDR1 SNHLY, CDR2 FYNNEI. There are 14 residues in the CDR3. The CDR3 loop is CASGSGGGTDTQYF. CDR3 DNA: TGTGCCAGCGGCAGCGGGGGAGGCACAGATACGCAGTATTTT.

This clone occurred a few times. The chain links TRBV19 to TRBJ1-1; no clear D. Germline V gives CDR1 LNHDA, CDR2 SQIVND (reference sequence). Deletions cut 6 bases from V and 5 bases from J, with 16 bases between. CDR3 size: 14 residues. Here the CDR3 reads CASRRNGMETEAFF. CDR3 DNA sequence: TGTGCCAGTAGGAGGAATGGGATGGAGACTGAAGCTTTCTTT.

This clone was seen more than once but under ten times. V gene TRBV11-2 combines with J gene TRBJ1-2; D possibly corresponds to TRBD1 (5 bases). Between the trimmed V and J ends, which lost 6 bases and 7 bases, there was a span of 15 bases. This CDR3 comprises 13 residues. The germline V gene encodes CDR1 SGHAT and CDR2 FQNNGV. CDR3 DNA sequence: TGTGCCAGCAGAACCGTAGAAGGGGCTGGCTACACCTTC. This translates into CASRTVEGAGYTF.

This chain uses TRBV5-6 with TRBJ1-5, with D possibly matching TRBD1 (5 bases). The germline gives CDR1 SGHDT, CDR2 YYEEEE. Trimming stripped 0 bases from V and 0 bases from J, with 16 bases between. The CDR3 has 18 amino acids. The CDR3 coding sequence is TGTGCCAGCAGCTTGGCCCGGGGGGGGTGGTATAGCAATCAGCCCCAGCATTTT. Protein: CASSLARGGWYSNQPQHF.

The V call is TRBV15, the J call TRBJ2-3; 11 bases agree with TRBD1. CDR3 length equals 17 residues. Germline V lookup: CDR1 LNHNV, CDR2 YYDKDF (reference sequence). With V trimmed by 4 bases and J by 4 bases, 10 bases remained unmatched. The CDR3 protein is CATSTWPGTGGSDTQYF. CDR3 nucleotides: TGTGCCACCAGCACCTGGCCCGGGACAGGGGGTTCAGATACGCAGTATTTT.

The chain links TRBV19 to TRBJ1-2; no firm D call. Trimming cost V 4 bases and J 4 bases, with 13 bases left between them. The germline V gene has CDR1 LNHDA and CDR2 SQIVND (reference sequence). The CDR3 covers 14 residues. The CDR3 DNA reads as TGTGCCAGTAGTAAAGCAGATACCCTCTATGGCTACACCTTC. Protein: CASSKADTLYGYTF.

This clone was found once. The chain carries TRBV19 and TRBJ2-1; 9 bases are a match to TRBD1. V trimming: 5 bases; J trimming: 10 bases; junction bases outside the gene matches: 6. Germline-derived CDR1 and CDR2 are LNHDA and SQIVND (reference sequence). The CDR3 is 13 amino acids. CDR3 DNA sequence: TGTGCCAGTAGTTTGACAGGGGGACGGGAGCAGTTCTTC. It is translated as CASSLTGGREQFF.

The chain links TRBV7-2 to TRBJ1-1; 8 bases map to TRBD1. CDR3 size: 15 residues. The germline V gene encodes CDR1 SGHTA and CDR2 FQGNSA. After removal of 5 bases from V and 4 bases from J, the junction contained 9 bases not matched to a gene. The CDR3 protein is CASSLNRGGRTEAFF. CDR3 in DNA: TGTGCCAGCAGCCTAAACAGGGGGGGCCGCACTGAAGCTTTCTTT.

The CDR3 spells CASSLYDEQFF. The CDR3, as DNA: TGTGCCAGCAGCTTATACGATGAGCAGTTCTTC. The J gene is TRBJ2-1, the V gene TRBV11-3, with D uncertain. CDR3 length: 11 amino acids. Trimming cost V 2 bases and J 8 bases, with 4 bases left between them. CDR1 and CDR2 from the germline V gene are SGHNT and YENEEA.

The V and J genes are TRBV29-1 and TRBJ1-1; D might be TRBD1 (6 bases). The V and J ends lost 6 bases and 4 bases respectively, with 15 bases between them. Germline V gene sequence: CDR1 SQVTM, CDR2 ANQGSEA. The CDR3 loop spans 13 amino acids. The CDR3 reads CSVRQDGITEAFF. CDR3 in DNA: TGCAGCGTGCGACAGGATGGGATCACTGAAGCTTTCTTT.

The chain carries TRBV14 and TRBJ1-1; D gene uncertain. This CDR3 comprises 13 residues. V shed 5 bases and J shed 11 bases, with 18 bases lying between them. Germline V gene sequence: CDR1 SGHDN, CDR2 FVKESK. The CDR3 loop reads CASSSAQALKAFF. The CDR3 DNA reads TGTGCCAGCAGCTCAGCCCAGGCCCTTAAGGCTTTCTTT.

The V and J genes are TRBV30 and TRBJ1-6; no clear D. Germline V lookup: CDR1 GTSNPN, CDR2 SVGIG (reference sequence). The length of the CDR3 is 11 residues. Trimming removed 3 bases from V and 6 bases from J, with 3 bases in between. The CDR3 DNA sequence: TGTGCCTGGAGGCGTAATTCACCCCTCCACTTT. Its translation is CAWRRNSPLHF.

This sequence joins TRBV4-1 and TRBJ1-1; tentatively, D is TRBD1 (5 bases). The CDR3 extends over 16 amino acids. CDR1 and CDR2 from the germline V gene are MGHRA and YSYEKL. V was shortened by 1 base and J by 5 bases, with 17 bases between the two germline ends. This chain's CDR3 is CASSQVPPTATTEAFF. CDR3 in DNA: TGCGCCAGCAGCCAAGTACCACCGACAGCAACGACTGAAGCTTTCTTT.

The CDR3 reads CASSLVQRETDTQYF. The DNA for the CDR3 is TGTGCCAGCAGCTTGGTGCAGCGGGAGACAGATACGCAGTATTTT. This chain connects TRBV5-6 to TRBJ2-3; 8 nucleotides line up with TRBD2. V shed 0 bases and J 3 bases; nucleotides not matched to a gene: 3. This CDR3 is 15 amino acids long. From germline, CDR1 is SGHDT and CDR2 YYEEEE.

The chain combines TRBV28 with TRBJ2-3, with 8 nucleotides matching TRBD2. Germline CDR1 and CDR2: MDHEN and SYDVKM. The CDR3 sequence is 14 residues long. With 2 bases clipped from V and 6 bases from J, the junction kept 4 bases outside the gene matches. CDR3 in amino acids: CASSLPAGADTQYF. In DNA form, the CDR3 reads TGTGCCAGCAGTTTACCAGCGGGGGCGGATACGCAGTATTTT.

This clone was detected only a few times. The chain links TRBV6-5 to TRBJ2-1; the D is unclear. V shed 2 bases and J shed 6 bases, with 11 bases lying between them. Germline V lookup: CDR1 MNHEY, CDR2 SVGAGI. The CDR3 consists of 14 residues. The CDR3 loop reads CASSYGLSPNEQFF. Here the CDR3 DNA reads TGTGCCAGCAGTTACGGGCTCTCCCCCAATGAGCAGTTCTTC.

This clone was found a few times. This chain uses TRBV4-3 with TRBJ1-5, with D hard to call. Germline assignment: CDR1 LGHNA and CDR2 YSLEER. V was clipped by 0 bases and J by 5 bases, with 8 bases between them. This CDR3 region has 14 residues. This CDR3 reads CASSQDDQDQPQHF. The CDR3 DNA follows: TGCGCCAGCAGCCAAGATGACCAGGATCAGCCCCAGCATTTT.

The V gene is TRBV30, the J gene TRBJ2-1; D uncertain. This CDR3 spans 16 amino acids. Between the trimmed V and J ends, which lost 2 bases and 7 bases, there was a span of 21 bases. Germline CDR1 reads GTSNPN; CDR2 reads SVGIG (reference sequence). The CDR3 sequence is CAWSCKRPLFENEQFF. The CDR3, as DNA: TGTGCCTGGAGTTGTAAGAGGCCACTATTTGAGAATGAGCAGTTCTTC.